Listed here is a single TCR beta chain. The CDR3 consists of 16 residues. Between the trimmed V and J ends, which lost 6 bases and 1 base, there was a span of 16 bases. The V gene's germline CDR1 is SGDLS and CDR2 YYNGEE. This record belongs to a study of shared clonotypes between healthy human individuals. TCRdb keeps only in-frame clones here, not all; method: immunoSEQ multiplex PCR. The sample has some 2,100,000 clones; approximately 94% are singletons. The TCR sequence derives from a man between 18 and 35 years old in good health. V usage is TRBV9 and J usage is TRBJ1-4; tentatively, D is TRBD1 (5 bases). Sequencing was done on a sample of naive CD4+ T cells sorted from blood. Subset described: CD45RA+ positively selected. CDR3 region: CASTLGGTGTNEKLFF. Written as DNA, the CDR3 is TGTGCCAGCACACTTGGGGGGACCGGAACTAATGAAAAACTGTTTTTT.